These 23 T cell receptor beta chains originate from one sample sequenced in a study of cytomegalovirus exposure and HLA in healthy donors. PCR involved 60 Vbeta and 13 Jbeta primers. The repertoire was sequenced with immunoSEQ multiplex PCR; TCRdb's copy has only in-frame clones and lacks some. The sample has under 200,000 clones, roughly 79% seen once. Input material: PBMCs. The receptors come from a woman younger than 45 in good health and CMV-seropositive.

J is TRBJ1-2 and V is TRBV9; weak D call: TRBD1 (6 bases). The CDR3 runs to 14 residues. Deletions cut 0 bases from V and 8 bases from J, with 14 bases between. CDR1 and CDR2 from the germline V gene are SGDLS and YYNGEE. CDR3 sequence: CASSVGTGLRGYTF. As DNA, the CDR3 is TGTGCCAGCAGCGTAGGAACAGGGCTTAGAGGCTACACCTTC.

The chain combines TRBV5-1 with TRBJ2-2, with a tentative D call TRBD2 (6 bases). The germline gives CDR1 SGHRS, CDR2 YFSETQ. V was cut by 6 bases and J by 2 bases, with 17 bases left in between. This CDR3 is 16 amino acids long. Here the CDR3 reads CASKEYLGSNTGELFF. The CDR3 DNA is TGCGCCAGCAAAGAGTACCTCGGGAGCAACACCGGGGAGCTGTTTTTT.

The V and J genes are TRBV27 and TRBJ1-1; D is ambiguous. This CDR3 spans 13 amino acids. Trimming took 5 bases from V and 0 from J, leaving 7 bases between them. CDR1 is MNHEY, CDR2 SMNVEV, per germline (reference sequence). The CDR3 spells CASSLSLNTEAFF. The CDR3 nucleotides read TGTGCCAGCAGTCTAAGTTTGAACACTGAAGCTTTCTTT.

The CDR3 DNA reads as TGTGCCAGCAGTCCGGGTCTTGGACAGCCCCAGCATTTT. Protein sequence: CASSPGLGQPQHF. The chain links TRBV2 to TRBJ1-5; the D is unclear. From germline, CDR1 is SNHLY and CDR2 FYNNEI. The CDR3 is made up of 13 amino acids. The V end was cut by 5 bases, the J end by 7 bases, with 12 bases between. The full variable domain, with the rest looked up from reference TRBV2 and TRBJ1-5, is EPEVTQTPSHQVTQMGQEVILRCVPISNHLYFYWYRQILGQKVEFLVSFYNNEISEKSEIFDDQFSVERPDGSNFTLKIRSTKLEDSAMYFCASSPGLGQPQHFGDGTRLSIL.

The J gene is TRBJ1-2, the V gene TRBV6-1; D possibly corresponds to TRBD1 (5 bases). CDR1 and CDR2 from the germline V gene are MNHNS and SASEGT. V lost 6 bases, J lost 13 bases, and 15 bases lay in between. CDR3 length equals 11 residues. The CDR3 DNA follows: TGTGCCAGCAGCACCCGGGGGGAGTCCACCTTC. The encoded protein is CASSTRGESTF.

The chain joins TRBV30 to TRBJ2-3; D may be TRBD2 (6 bases). The CDR3 is 11 amino acids. CDR1 and CDR2 (germline): GTSNPN, SVGIG (reference sequence). CDR3 loop: CVGSLTDTQYF. The CDR3 coding sequence is TGTGTCGGGAGCCTCACAGATACGCAGTATTTT.

The chain has TRBV19 and TRBJ2-1, with TRBD2 identical over 8 bases. Germline CDR1 and CDR2: LNHDA and SQIVND (reference sequence). V dropped 5 bases and J dropped 0; count of bases not matched to a gene: 9. The CDR3 runs 17 residues. This chain's CDR3 is CASSLKAGDSSYNEQFF. The CDR3, as DNA: TGTGCCAGTAGTTTGAAAGCGGGAGATAGCTCCTACAATGAGCAGTTCTTC.

The gene calls are TRBV30 and TRBJ2-7; 7 bases fit TRBD1. This CDR3 has 14 residues. Per germline, CDR1 GTSNPN and CDR2 SVGIG (reference sequence). Losses at the gene ends were 2 bases for V and 3 bases for J; bases not matched to a gene: 7. The CDR3 coding sequence is TGTGCCTGGAGTCGTGGGGACAGCGTCTACGAGCAGTACTTC. Protein product: CAWSRGDSVYEQYF.

This clone appeared a few times. The J gene is TRBJ1-1, the V gene TRBV7-2; 12 nucleotides match TRBD1. The V gene end was trimmed by 5 bases and the J gene end by 8 bases; junction bases not matched to a gene: 12. The V gene's germline CDR1 is SGHTA and CDR2 FQGNSA. The length of the CDR3 is 16 residues. The CDR3 sequence: CASSPFGGTGGGEAFF. In DNA, the CDR3 is TGTGCCAGCAGCCCATTTGGGGGGACAGGGGGCGGGGAAGCTTTCTTT.

The chain employs TRBV5-1 and TRBJ2-5; TRBD2 agrees at 7 bases. V shed 5 bases, J shed 8 bases, and the junction held 12 bases outside the gene matches. This CDR3 has 14 amino acids. Germline V CDR1 and CDR2: SGHRS, YFSETQ. CDR3 protein: CASRQRPAGSTQYF. CDR3 nucleotides: TGCGCCAGCAGGCAACGGCCAGCGGGATCAACCCAGTACTTC.

J is TRBJ1-2 and V is TRBV5-1; D gene unclear. Germline lookup yields CDR1 SGHRS and CDR2 YFSETQ. Trimming removed 4 bases at V and 4 bases at J, with 14 bases between. The CDR3 is made up of 14 amino acids. The CDR3 sequence: CASSITVQSYGYTF. The CDR3 DNA reads as TGCGCCAGCAGCATAACAGTTCAATCCTATGGCTACACCTTC.

The chain joins TRBV19 to TRBJ1-4; 8 bases fit TRBD1. J gave up 0 bases and V 5 bases, and 2 bases lay outside the gene matches. This CDR3 has 15 amino acids. CDR1 is LNHDA and CDR2 is SQIVND in the germline V gene (reference sequence). The chain's CDR3 is CASSPDRATNEKLFF. In nucleotides, the CDR3 is TGTGCCAGTAGTCCGGACAGGGCAACTAATGAAAAACTGTTTTTT.

The chain combines TRBV28 with TRBJ2-5; perhaps TRBD1 as D (6 bases). Germline values: CDR1 MDHEN, CDR2 SYDVKM. Trimming removed 7 bases at V and 2 bases at J, with 17 bases between. The CDR3 runs to 15 residues. CDR3 coding DNA: TGTGCCAGCAACGCTCCAGGGGACGTGCAAGAGACCCAGTACTTC. Translation gives CASNAPGDVQETQYF.

The rearrangement links TRBV28 to TRBJ1-2; TRBD1 is a possible D gene (5 bases). Trimming stripped 8 bases from V and 4 bases from J, with 17 bases between. This CDR3 is 14 amino acids long. Germline V gene sequence: CDR1 MDHEN, CDR2 SYDVKM. The CDR3 bases are TGTGCCAGCCGACCGGGGCAGGGACTCTATGGCTACACCTTC. This encodes CASRPGQGLYGYTF.

The rearrangement links TRBV27 to TRBJ1-2; D uncertain. V lost 5 bases and J lost 0, with 4 bases in between. Germline V CDR1 and CDR2: MNHEY, SMNVEV (reference sequence). This CDR3 is 12 amino acids long. CDR3 region: CASSQANYGYTF. Here the CDR3 DNA reads TGTGCCAGCAGTCAGGCTAACTATGGCTACACCTTC.

V gene TRBV18 combines with J gene TRBJ1-2; 8 bases fit TRBD1. CDR3 length: 15 residues. With V trimmed by 3 bases and J by 6 bases, 9 bases remained unmatched. Germline V lookup: CDR1 KGHSH, CDR2 LQKENI. This CDR3 reads CASSPSRDRSDGYTF. DNA for the CDR3: TGTGCCAGCTCACCTAGCCGGGACAGGAGTGATGGCTACACCTTC.

The chain uses TRBV19 and TRBJ2-1; 10 nucleotides agree with TRBD1. Unmatched junction bases numbered 11, after V lost 3 bases and J lost 9 bases. The CDR3 has 16 amino acids. Germline CDR1 reads LNHDA; CDR2 reads SQIVND (reference sequence). CDR3: CASSMGGDRGGREQFF. CDR3 sequence (DNA): TGTGCCAGTAGTATGGGGGGGGACAGGGGCGGTCGTGAGCAGTTCTTC.

The chain employs TRBV4-1 and TRBJ1-3, with D tentatively TRBD1 (6 bases). The germline gives CDR1 MGHRA, CDR2 YSYEKL. V lost 4 bases to trimming and J lost 0 bases, with 16 bases between them. This CDR3 comprises 17 residues. CDR3 DNA: TGCGCCAGCAGCCCGAGACAGGATTCACCCTCTGGAAACACCATATATTTT. Its translation is CASSPRQDSPSGNTIYF.

The V call is TRBV6-6, the J call TRBJ1-2; D gene ambiguous. The CDR3 has 14 amino acids. Germline V gene lookup returns CDR1 MNHNY and CDR2 SVGAGI (reference sequence). Trimming took off 6 bases at V and 1 base at J, with 12 bases between the two ends. The CDR3, as DNA: TGTGCCAGCAGCGACACTGCAGTTAACTATGGCTACACCTTC. Translated: CASSDTAVNYGYTF.

This clone has only one observation. This chain connects TRBV29-1 to TRBJ2-7; TRBD2 might be the D (6 bases). The CDR3 contains 11 residues. The V gene's germline CDR1 is SQVTM and CDR2 ANQGSEA. Trimming shortened V by 4 bases and J by 2 bases, and 6 bases separated the two germline ends. The CDR3 nucleotides read TGCAGCGTTGGGAGGGCCTACGAGCAGTACTTC. It translates to CSVGRAYEQYF.

The chain has TRBV7-2 and TRBJ2-1, with D perhaps TRBD2 (5 bases). Trimming took 4 bases from V and 12 from J, leaving 16 bases between them. The germline V gene has CDR1 SGHTA and CDR2 FQGNSA. The CDR3 spans 13 residues. The CDR3 reads CASSSQRGRGQFF. CDR3 bases: TGTGCCAGCAGCTCACAACGCGGGCGAGGGCAGTTCTTC. Drawing the rest from reference TRBV7-2 and TRBJ2-1, the complete variable domain is GAGVSQSPSNKVTEKGKDVELRCDPISGHTALYWYRQSLGQGLEFLIYFQGNSAPDKSGLPSDRFSAERTGGSVSTLTIQRTQQEDSAVYLCASSSQRGRGQFFGPGTRLTVL.

The chain carries TRBV9 and TRBJ1-4, with 7 bases aligning to TRBD1. V trimming: 4 bases; J trimming: 10 bases; junction bases outside the gene matches: 7. The CDR3 has 13 residues. Germline lookup yields CDR1 SGDLS and CDR2 YYNGEE. For the CDR3, the DNA is TGTGCCAGCAGCCCGGCGGGACAGACAAAACTGTTTTTT. Protein sequence: CASSPAGQTKLFF.

The chain combines TRBV4-3 with TRBJ1-2, with D tentatively TRBD1 (5 bases). This CDR3 comprises 15 residues. The V gene's germline CDR1 is LGHNA and CDR2 YSLEER. V shed 4 bases and J shed 0 bases, with 12 bases lying between them. The chain's CDR3 is CASSPGGETNYGYTF. The CDR3, as DNA: TGCGCCAGCAGCCCGGGGGGGGAAACTAACTATGGCTACACCTTC.